Detailed here is one T cell receptor beta chain. Its antigen is currently unknown. Expressed TCRB transcripts got sequenced, as all isolated RNA was reverse transcribed. The average output of naive, central memory and regulatory T cell samples was 3.6 million or so reads. Produced via immunoSEQ multiplex PCR; TCRdb's table is partial and in-frame only. The sample records tens of thousands of clones, just under 50% being singletons. The sample is drawn from a study of beta chain features in type 1 diabetes. Findings and limits, study-wide: Moderate but significant shortening of TCRB CDR3s was recorded in all four CD4+ subsets from Type 1 diabetes patients. VDJ junctions in type 1 diabetes patients carried more deletions and fewer insertions.

Trimming removed 4 bases at V and 6 bases at J, with 13 bases between. Germline V gives CDR1 LNHDA, CDR2 SQIVND (reference sequence). This CDR3 contains 14 residues. Around 100 mL of blood, on average, came from one heparinised draw per donor. Based on CD45RO/CCR7/CD25/CD127/CD95/CD27, CD4+ regulatory, stem cell-like memory, naive and central memory cells were sorted. The sample was central memory CD4+ T cells from blood. The source of this sequence is a man in his thirties or forties with type 1 diabetes. The genes are TRBV19 and TRBJ2-1; perhaps TRBD2 as D (6 bases). CDR3 nucleotides: TGTGCCAGTAGTAGGAGGGGCGCCGGCAATGAGCAGTTCTTC. Encoded protein: CASSRRGAGNEQFF. Complete variable domain (other parts from reference TRBV19 and TRBJ2-1): DGGITQSPKYLFRKEGQNVTLSCEQNLNHDAMYWYRQDPGQGLRLIYYSQIVNDFQKGDIAEGYSVSREKKESFPLTVTSAQKNPTAFYLCASSRRGAGNEQFFGPGTRLTVL.